One sample yielded the 23 T cell receptor beta chains listed below, sequenced in a study of early T cells in non-severe SARS-CoV-2 infection. TCRdb ran MiXCR on the 5' RACE reads and lists one entry per CDR3 protein. The sample lists over 55,000 distinct CDR3 sequences, around 12% occurring once. Sequenced input: whole blood. All receptors come from an adult who was a healthcare worker with PCR-confirmed SARS-CoV-2 infection or an uninfected control (not recorded which).

The table lists this clonotype with many counts. The V call is TRBV27, the J call TRBJ2-7; no clear D gene. Looked up from germline, CDR1 is MNHEY and CDR2 is SMNVEV (reference sequence). The CDR3 is made up of 13 amino acids. Trimming took off 5 bases at V and 7 bases at J, with 15 bases between the two ends. CDR3 DNA sequence: TGTGCCAGCAGTCCAAACTATTACGAGGAGCAGTACTTC. It yields the protein CASSPNYYEEQYF.

This clonotype was observed at least ten times. V and J are TRBV11-2 and TRBJ2-1; 9 nucleotides agree with TRBD2. The V and J ends lost 1 base and 12 bases, in that order; junction bases with no gene match: 1. CDR1 is SGHAT, CDR2 FQNNGV, per germline. CDR3 length: 12 amino acids. The CDR3 spells CASSLGAGGQFF. CDR3 bases: TGTGCCAGCAGCTTAGGAGCGGGGGGGCAGTTCTTC.

This clonotype was picked up many times. V gene TRBV15 combines with J gene TRBJ2-3, with 9 positions matching TRBD1. The CDR3 loop spans 17 amino acids. CDR1 and CDR2 (germline): LNHNV, YYDKDF (reference sequence). The ends lost 1 base at V and 3 bases at J; junction bases unmatched: 8. CDR3 residues: CATSRVRGTGTTDTQYF. CDR3 DNA sequence: TGTGCCACCAGCAGAGTTCGCGGGACAGGGACGACAGATACGCAGTATTTT.

In this sample, this clonotype turned up many times. The genes are TRBV7-2 and TRBJ2-3, with D uncertain. This CDR3 has 15 residues. V dropped 0 bases and J dropped 4 bases, with 11 bases sitting between them. Germline V gene lookup returns CDR1 SGHTA and CDR2 FQGNSA. As DNA, the CDR3 is TGTGCCAGCAGCTTAGCGCGCCCCCCCCCAGATACGCAGTATTTT. Protein sequence: CASSLARPPPDTQYF.

This clonotype has at least ten counts. The chain combines TRBV12-3 or TRBV12-4 with TRBJ2-5; 7 positions match TRBD2. The CDR3 has 16 amino acids. The J segment lost 3 bases and the V segment lost 5 bases, leaving 12 bases of the junction unmatched. The CDR3 DNA follows: TGTGCCAGCAGTCGCGAACTCCTAGCGGAGAAAGAGACCCAGTACTTC. It translates to CASSRELLAEKETQYF.

The sample holds many counts of this clonotype. CDR3 nucleotides: TGTGCCAGCAGTTTAGTTAATCAGCCCCAGCATTTT. Translation: CASSLVNQPQHF. V is TRBV28 and J is TRBJ1-5; D not certain. Germline CDR1 and CDR2: MDHEN and SYDVKM. V gave up 2 bases and J gave up 4 bases, with 3 bases separating them. The CDR3 extends over 12 amino acids.

In this sample, this clonotype turned up many times. This chain uses TRBV12-3 or TRBV12-4 with TRBJ2-2; 11 nucleotides line up with TRBD1. The ends lost 5 bases at V and 3 bases at J; junction bases unmatched: 11. The CDR3 has 18 residues. CDR3 loop: CASSPGTGGEADTGELFF. The CDR3 DNA reads as TGTGCCAGCAGTCCCGGGACAGGGGGGGAGGCGGACACCGGGGAGCTGTTTTTT.

This clonotype was counted many times. The chain links TRBV6-4 to TRBJ2-1, with 8 nucleotides matching TRBD2. The CDR3 runs to 18 residues. Per the germline V gene, CDR1 is MRHNA and CDR2 is SNTAGT. Trimming at V came to 3 bases and at J to 3 bases, leaving 13 bases not matched to a gene. Here the CDR3 DNA reads TGTGCCAGCAGTGATGGGGGCTGGGGTAGCGGGATCTACAATGAGCAGTTCTTC. It encodes CASSDGGWGSGIYNEQFF.

This clonotype was picked up many times. The chain links TRBV6-2 or TRBV6-3 to TRBJ1-5, with D uncertain. The germline V and J ends were trimmed by 7 bases and 7 bases, with 11 bases remaining between them. Germline V gene data show CDR1 as MNHEY and CDR2 as SVGEGT. This CDR3 is 12 amino acids long. The CDR3 sequence: CASKNGGQPQHF. CDR3 DNA sequence: TGTGCCAGCAAGAACGGCGGACAGCCCCAGCATTTT.

This clonotype was seen repeatedly, ten times or more. This sequence joins TRBV18 and TRBJ2-1; 9 nucleotides line up with TRBD2. This CDR3 has 18 residues. Losses at the gene ends were 3 bases for V and 2 bases for J; bases not matched to a gene: 11. The V gene's germline CDR1 is KGHSH and CDR2 LQKENI. The CDR3 nucleotides are TGTGCCAGCTCACCCCCGGGCCGACTAGCGGCTACCTACAATGAGCAGTTCTTC. It encodes CASSPPGRLAATYNEQFF.

This clonotype was seen repeatedly, ten times or more. The rearrangement uses TRBV5-1 and TRBJ2-3; D may be TRBD1 (6 bases). With 6 bases removed from V and 5 bases from J, the gap between germline ends came to 19 bases. The CDR3 consists of 15 residues. Germline CDR1 reads SGHRS; CDR2 reads YFSETQ. For the CDR3, the DNA is TGCGCCAGCACCAGGGGCCCCCGAGGTCGAGATACGCAGTATTTT. The encoded protein is CASTRGPRGRDTQYF. Complete variable domain (other parts from reference TRBV5-1 and TRBJ2-3): KAGVTQTPRYLIKTRGQQVTLSCSPISGHRSVSWYQQTPGQGLQFLFEYFSETQRNKGNFPGRFSGRQFSNSRSEMNVSTLELGDSALYLCASTRGPRGRDTQYFGPGTRLTVL.

This clonotype was recorded many times. The chain joins TRBV10-3 to TRBJ2-4; 9 bases align to TRBD1. The CDR3 has 18 residues. Germline loops: CDR1 ENHRY, CDR2 SYGVKD. With 6 bases clipped from V and 2 bases from J, the junction kept 14 bases outside the gene matches. The CDR3 protein is CAISPGQGSSSPKNIQYF. In DNA form, the CDR3 reads TGTGCCATCAGCCCGGGACAGGGTTCCTCTAGCCCCAAAAACATTCAGTACTTC.

This clonotype was seen at least ten times. The rearrangement links TRBV5-1 to TRBJ2-3, with 8 bases that match TRBD2. V lost 0 bases, J lost 5 bases, and 8 bases stayed unmatched. From germline, CDR1 is SGHRS and CDR2 YFSETQ. The CDR3 spans 16 residues. CDR3 DNA sequence: TGCGCCAGCAGCTTGGCCTTACGGGAGGGCCGAGATACGCAGTATTTT. Residues: CASSLALREGRDTQYF. Variable domain in full (rest from reference TRBV5-1 and TRBJ2-3): KAGVTQTPRYLIKTRGQQVTLSCSPISGHRSVSWYQQTPGQGLQFLFEYFSETQRNKGNFPGRFSGRQFSNSRSEMNVSTLELGDSALYLCASSLALREGRDTQYFGPGTRLTVL.

For this clonotype: A much larger clone lies one base from this, so it may be a read error. The rearrangement links TRBV6-5 to TRBJ1-1; no clear D gene. Germline CDR1 MNHEY, CDR2 SVGAGI. This CDR3 region has 13 residues. The DNA for the CDR3 is TGTGCCGGCAGTTCTAGGGCTTTCCCCGGAGCTTTCTTT. It specifies CAGSSRAFPGAFF.

The chain is built from TRBV7-2 and TRBJ2-4, with a weak D call TRBD2 (6 bases). V gave up 6 bases and J gave up 0 bases, with 15 bases separating them. From germline, CDR1 is SGHTA and CDR2 FQGNSA. This CDR3 has 16 amino acids. The CDR3 DNA sequence: TGTGCCAGCAGTGGCTCCGGGGGTCTAGCCAAAAACATTCAGTACTTC. The encoded protein is CASSGSGGLAKNIQYF.

This clonotype was seen at least ten times. V and J are TRBV12-3 or TRBV12-4 and TRBJ2-3; 11 bases line up with TRBD2. The CDR3 loop spans 14 amino acids. The V gene end was trimmed by 6 bases and the J gene end by 5 bases; junction bases not matched to a gene: 4. The CDR3 sequence is CASSTSGGLDTQYF. Here the CDR3 DNA reads TGTGCCAGCAGCACTAGCGGGGGCTTAGATACGCAGTATTTT.

The chain employs TRBV28 and TRBJ2-7; D is ambiguous. Trimming took 3 bases from V and 3 from J, leaving 6 bases between them. Germline CDR1 and CDR2: MDHEN and SYDVKM. This CDR3 spans 12 amino acids. CDR3 sequence (DNA): TGTGCCAGCAGTTTTTGGGGCTACGAGCAGTACTTC. This codes for CASSFWGYEQYF.

This clonotype was recorded a few times. The V gene is TRBV28, the J gene TRBJ2-7; possibly TRBD1 or TRBD2 for D (5 bases each). The CDR3 has 14 residues. The V gene's germline CDR1 is MDHEN and CDR2 SYDVKM. Trimming took off 4 bases at V and 7 bases at J, with 17 bases between the two ends. The CDR3 bases are TGTGCCAGCAGTTCCGGGACGCCCACCATGGAGCAGTACTTC. It yields the protein CASSSGTPTMEQYF.

Ten or more counts support this clonotype. CDR3 in DNA: TGCAGCGTTGAGGACAGAGAAAAACTGTTTTTT. This codes for CSVEDREKLFF. The rearrangement uses TRBV29-1 and TRBJ1-4; perhaps TRBD1 as D (6 bases). CDR1 and CDR2 (germline): SQVTM, ANQGSEA. The V gene lost 3 bases and the J gene lost 8 bases, with 7 bases spanning the gap. This CDR3 is 11 amino acids long.

This clonotype was detected many times. The genes are TRBV11-2 and TRBJ1-2; D not resolved. V was cut by 2 bases and J by 4 bases, with 5 bases left in between. Per the germline V gene, CDR1 is SGHAT and CDR2 is FQNNGV. There are 12 residues in the CDR3. The CDR3 sequence: CASSLRAYGYTF. Here the CDR3 DNA reads TGTGCCAGCAGCTTAAGGGCCTATGGCTACACCTTC.

This clonotype was picked up many times. The rearrangement uses TRBV5-4 and TRBJ2-5, with TRBD1 identical over 8 bases. This CDR3 contains 13 residues. Losses at the gene ends were 4 bases for V and 6 bases for J; bases not matched to a gene: 5. The germline V gene encodes CDR1 SGHNT and CDR2 YYREEE (reference sequence). As DNA, the CDR3 is TGTGCCAGCAGCGCGGACAGGGAAAAGACCCAGTACTTC. It translates to CASSADREKTQYF.

This clonotype came up many times. V is TRBV29-1 and J is TRBJ2-1, with D possibly being TRBD1 (6 bases). The germline V and J ends were trimmed by 5 bases and 0 bases, with 8 bases remaining between them. The V gene's germline CDR1 is SQVTM and CDR2 ANQGSEA. The CDR3 spans 13 residues. For the CDR3, the DNA is TGCAGCGTTAGGGGGAGCTCCTACAATGAGCAGTTCTTC. Amino acid sequence: CSVRGSSYNEQFF.

This clonotype has a handful of counts. The chain is built from TRBV15 and TRBJ2-3, with D possibly being TRBD1 or TRBD2 (5 bases each). The V end was cut by 5 bases, the J end by 3 bases, with 15 bases between. Germline V gene lookup returns CDR1 LNHNV and CDR2 YYDKDF (reference sequence). The CDR3 is 15 amino acids. The CDR3 DNA reads as TGTGCCACCAGCGGAGCAGGGAGTTTAACAGATACGCAGTATTTT. It translates to CATSGAGSLTDTQYF.